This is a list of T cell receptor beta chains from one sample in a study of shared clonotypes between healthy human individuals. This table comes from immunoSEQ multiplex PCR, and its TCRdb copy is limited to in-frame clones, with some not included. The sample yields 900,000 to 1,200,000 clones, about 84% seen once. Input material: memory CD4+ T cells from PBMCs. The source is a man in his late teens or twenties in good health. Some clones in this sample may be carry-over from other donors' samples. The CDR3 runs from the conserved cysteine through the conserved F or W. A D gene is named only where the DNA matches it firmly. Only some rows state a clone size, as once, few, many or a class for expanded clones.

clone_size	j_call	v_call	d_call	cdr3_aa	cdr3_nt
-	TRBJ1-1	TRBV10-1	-	CASSESFAGVGTEAFF	TGCGCCAGCAGTGAGAGTTTCGCAGGGGTGGGCACTGAAGCTTTCTTT
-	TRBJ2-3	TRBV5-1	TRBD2	CASSLAGGTDTQYF	TGCGCCAGCAGCTTAGCGGGGGGCACAGATACGCAGTATTTT
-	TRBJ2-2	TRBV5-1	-	CASSFQGPNTGELFF	TGCGCCAGCAGCTTCCAGGGTCCGAACACCGGGGAGCTGTTTTTT
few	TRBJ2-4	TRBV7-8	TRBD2	CASSLGITSGRGIQYF	TGTGCCAGCAGCTTAGGCATAACTAGCGGGAGGGGCATTCAGTACTTC
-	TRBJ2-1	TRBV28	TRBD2	CASSLGAGVGNEQFF	TGTGCCAGCAGTTTAGGAGCGGGAGTGGGCAATGAGCAGTTCTTC
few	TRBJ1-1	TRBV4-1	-	CASSQDLNTEAFF	TGCGCCAGCAGCCAAGACTTGAACACTGAAGCTTTCTTT
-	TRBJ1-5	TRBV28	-	CASTGWTEFSNQPQHF	TGTGCCAGCACCGGATGGACAGAATTTAGCAATCAGCCCCAGCATTTT
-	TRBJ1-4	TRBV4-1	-	CASSQDAGPGGEKLFF	TGCGCCAGCAGCCAAGATGCGGGCCCGGGGGGAGAAAAACTGTTTTTT
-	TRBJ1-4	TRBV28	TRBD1	CASNQIRGQGKLFF	TGTGCCAGCAATCAGATTAGGGGACAGGGAAAACTGTTTTTT
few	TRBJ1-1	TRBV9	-	CASSTQGNTEAFF	TGTGCCAGCAGCACACAGGGGAACACTGAAGCTTTCTTT
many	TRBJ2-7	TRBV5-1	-	CASSLGVGFSYEQYF	TGCGCCAGCAGCTTGGGGGTTGGGTTCTCCTACGAGCAGTACTTC
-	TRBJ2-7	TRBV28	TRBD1	CASSFLQGAEGEQYF	TGTGCCAGCAGTTTTCTCCAGGGGGCCGAAGGCGAGCAGTACTTC
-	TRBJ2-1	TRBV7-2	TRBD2	CASSSGLAVTYNEQFF	TGTGCCAGCAGCTCGGGACTAGCGGTTACTTACAATGAGCAGTTCTTC
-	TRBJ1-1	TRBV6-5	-	CASSYSLLHNTEAFF	TGTGCCAGCAGTTACTCCCTTTTACACAACACTGAAGCTTTCTTT
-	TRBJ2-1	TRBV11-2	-	CASSSLRSHPNEQFF	TGTGCCAGCAGCTCGTTAAGGTCTCACCCTAATGAGCAGTTCTTC
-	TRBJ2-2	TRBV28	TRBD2	CVTSGRNTGELFF	TGTGTCACTAGCGGGAGGAACACCGGGGAGCTGTTTTTT
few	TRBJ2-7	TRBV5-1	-	CASSLFAGHLGEQYF	TGCGCCAGCAGCTTGTTCGCAGGACACCTGGGTGAGCAGTACTTC
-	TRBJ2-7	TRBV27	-	CASSHQGSDEQYF	TGTGCCAGCAGCCATCAGGGGTCGGACGAGCAGTACTTC
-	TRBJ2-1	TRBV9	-	CASSSRQGTSYNEQFF	TGTGCCAGCAGCTCTCGACAGGGGACTAGCTACAATGAGCAGTTCTTC
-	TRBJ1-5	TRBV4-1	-	CASSQGPGSNQPQHF	TGCGCCAGCAGCCAAGGGCCAGGTAGCAATCAGCCCCAGCATTTT
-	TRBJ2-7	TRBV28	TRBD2	CASRGGTGTYEQYF	TGTGCCAGCAGGGGGGGGACGGGTACCTACGAGCAGTACTTC
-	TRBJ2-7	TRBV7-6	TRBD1	CASSLGQDPSYEQYF	TGTGCCAGCAGCCTCGGACAGGATCCCTCCTACGAGCAGTACTTC
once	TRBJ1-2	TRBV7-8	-	CASSFSTGYGYTF	TGTGCCAGCAGCTTCTCTACGGGGTATGGCTACACCTTC
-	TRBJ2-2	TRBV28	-	CASRAGAERAQLFF	TGTGCCAGCAGGGCGGGGGCGGAACGGGCGCAGCTGTTTTTT
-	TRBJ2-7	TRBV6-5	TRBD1	CASSMTGLSSYEQYF	TGTGCCAGCAGCATGACAGGGTTGAGCTCCTACGAGCAGTACTTC
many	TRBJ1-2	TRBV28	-	CASRPGGDGYTF	TGTGCCAGCAGGCCGGGGGGGGATGGCTACACCTTC
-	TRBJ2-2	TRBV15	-	CATSTPSGSTNTGELFF	TGTGCCACCAGCACCCCCTCCGGGTCTACGAACACCGGGGAGCTGTTTTTT
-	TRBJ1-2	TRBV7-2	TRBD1	CASSLAPVRGGGYTF	TGTGCCAGCAGCTTAGCCCCTGTCAGGGGGGGTGGCTACACCTTC
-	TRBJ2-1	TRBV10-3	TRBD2	CAISESMAGGREQFF	TGTGCCATCAGTGAGTCGATGGCGGGGGGACGTGAGCAGTTCTTC
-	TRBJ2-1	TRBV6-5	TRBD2	CASSLGASGTNEQFF	TGTGCCAGCAGCCTAGGGGCTAGCGGGACCAATGAGCAGTTCTTC
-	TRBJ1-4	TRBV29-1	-	CSVKGRNEKLFF	TGCAGCGTGAAAGGACGGAATGAAAAACTGTTTTTT
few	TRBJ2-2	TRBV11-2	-	CASSLISPSGELFF	TGTGCCAGCAGCTTAATCTCCCCGAGCGGGGAGCTGTTTTTT
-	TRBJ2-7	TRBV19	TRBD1	CASSIGGTGLREQYF	TGTGCCAGTAGTATTGGCGGGACAGGGCTACGAGAGCAGTACTTC
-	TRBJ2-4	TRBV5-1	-	CASSFSGSWREVDIQYF	TGCGCCAGCAGCTTTAGTGGAAGTTGGCGGGAAGTGGACATTCAGTACTTC
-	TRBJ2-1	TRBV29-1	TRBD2	CSAPLAGGLQFF	TGCAGCGCTCCTTTAGCGGGAGGGTTGCAGTTCTTC
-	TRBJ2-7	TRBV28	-	CASTGRTYEQYF	TGTGCCAGCACCGGGAGAACCTACGAGCAGTACTTC
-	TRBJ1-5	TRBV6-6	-	CASKDSPTQPQHF	TGTGCCAGCAAAGACTCTCCAACTCAGCCCCAGCATTTT
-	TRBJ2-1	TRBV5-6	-	CASSLAVYNEQFF	TGTGCCAGCAGCTTGGCGGTCTACAATGAGCAGTTCTTC
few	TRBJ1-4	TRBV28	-	CASSLPPLPTGTEKLFF	TGTGCCAGCAGTTTACCCCCCTTGCCGACCGGGACTGAAAAACTGTTTTTT
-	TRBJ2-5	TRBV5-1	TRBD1	CASSLNVGQQETQYF	TGCGCCAGCAGCTTGAATGTGGGACAGCAAGAGACCCAGTACTTC
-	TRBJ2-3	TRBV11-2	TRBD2	CASSFGWLAGVADTQYF	TGTGCCAGCAGCTTCGGGTGGCTAGCGGGAGTAGCAGATACGCAGTATTTT
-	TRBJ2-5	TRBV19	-	CASSMYETQYF	TGTGCCAGTAGTATGTATGAGACCCAGTACTTC
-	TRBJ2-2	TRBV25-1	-	CASSVGGTGELFF	TGTGCCAGCAGTGTGGGAGGCACCGGGGAGCTGTTTTTT
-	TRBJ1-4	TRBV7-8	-	CASSPRLGGKLFF	TGTGCCAGCAGCCCCCGACTCGGGGGAAAACTGTTTTTT
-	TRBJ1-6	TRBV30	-	CAWSSIRGGTSPLHF	TGTGCCTGGAGTTCCATCCGGGGAGGGACTTCACCCCTCCACTTT
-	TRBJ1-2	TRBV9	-	CASSAYPGYGYTF	TGTGCCAGCAGCGCGTACCCGGGCTATGGCTACACCTTC
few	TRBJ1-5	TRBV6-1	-	CASSEAPRPVNQPQHF	TGTGCCAGCAGTGAAGCTCCGCGCCCGGTCAATCAGCCCCAGCATTTT
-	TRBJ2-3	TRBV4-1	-	CASSEERITSTDTQYF	TGCGCCAGCAGCGAAGAGCGGATAACTAGCACAGATACGCAGTATTTT
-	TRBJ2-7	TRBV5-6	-	CASSFLGGGRVSLEQYF	TGTGCCAGCAGCTTTTTAGGCGGCGGCCGTGTATCGCTCGAGCAGTACTTC
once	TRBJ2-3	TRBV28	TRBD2	CASSLPGGDTQYF	TGTGCCAGCAGTTTACCCGGGGGGGATACGCAGTATTTT